This T cell receptor beta chain was recovered during a study of cytomegalovirus exposure and HLA in healthy donors. The table came from immunoSEQ multiplex PCR; TCRdb's copy has only in-frame clones and leaves some out. Among 110,000 to 150,000 clones listed, approximately 85% were seen once. The germline V gene encodes CDR1 LNHDA and CDR2 SQIVND (reference sequence). V trimming: 0 bases; J trimming: 4 bases; junction bases outside the gene matches: 5. The CDR3 consists of 15 residues. The source material was PBMCs. This receptor was taken from a woman in her 30s in good health and CMV-seronegative. V gene TRBV19 combines with J gene TRBJ1-2; 7 bases match TRBD1. The CDR3 loop is CASSIEDRRTYGYTF. The DNA for the CDR3 is TGTGCCAGTAGTATAGAGGACAGGAGGACCTATGGCTACACCTTC.